This T cell receptor (beta chain) comes out of a study of ipilimumab plus nivolumab after autologous stem cell transplantation. Germline-derived CDR1 and CDR2 are SEHNR and FQNEAQ (reference sequence). V was pared by 2 bases and J by 3 bases, with 8 bases between. The CDR3 length is 13 residues. The data were produced by immunoSEQ multiplex PCR, yet TCRdb's version contains in-frame clones alone and is incomplete. This sample carries 17,000 or so clones, approximately 80% of them seen once, and the ten largest clones take 35%. V gene TRBV7-9 combines with J gene TRBJ2-7; D unresolved. Sequencing was performed on PBMCs, taken in a trial of ipilimumab plus nivolumab as post-transplant consolidation. The receptor comes from a male donor with diffuse large B-cell lymphoma. The CDR3 DNA reads as TGTGCCAGCAGCTTACTCACAGTCTACGAGCAGTACTTC. Protein product: CASSLLTVYEQYF. The variable domain in full, with the rest retrieved from reference TRBV7-9 and TRBJ2-7, is DTGVSQNPRHKITKRGQNVTFRCDPISEHNRLYWYRQTLGQGPEFLTYFQNEAQLEKSRLLSDRFSAERPKGSFSTLEIQRTEQGDSAMYLCASSLLTVYEQYFGPGTRLTVT.